The 4 T cell receptor beta chains given below trace back to one sample, sequenced in a study of patients and donors after allogeneic stem cell transplantation. TCRdb reanalysed the RT-PCR reads using MiXCR and keeps one entry per CDR3 protein. The table lists 390,000 or so distinct CDR3 sequences, 16% of them singletons. The sample comprised blood, either unsorted or a sorted T cell fraction (not recorded which). Source of these receptors: a human donor who was either an allogeneic HSCT recipient or a stem cell or donor lymphocyte infusion donor (not recorded which). It is not recorded whose cells these are; they may come from a transplant donor.

The chain has TRBV19 and TRBJ2-7; 9 positions agree with TRBD1. The V segment lost 4 bases and the J segment 4 bases; nucleotides outside the gene matches: 5. Germline values: CDR1 LNHDA, CDR2 SQIVND (reference sequence). The CDR3 extends over 14 amino acids. The CDR3: CASSTRTGAYEQYF. The CDR3 DNA follows: TGTGCCAGTAGTACCCGGACAGGGGCTTACGAGCAGTACTTC.

The J gene is TRBJ2-1, the V gene TRBV7-8, with 7 bases aligning to TRBD2. V shed 1 base, J shed 0 bases, and the junction held 6 bases outside the gene matches. Germline values: CDR1 SGHVS, CDR2 FQNEAQ. The CDR3 is 17 amino acids. CDR3 nucleotide sequence: TGTGCCAGCAGCTTAGAACCGGGAGGTAGCTCCTACAATGAGCAGTTCTTC. Protein product: CASSLEPGGSSYNEQFF. Based on the CDR3 plus reference TRBV7-8 and TRBJ2-1, the full variable domain is GAGVSQSPRYKVAKRGQDVALRCDPISGHVSLFWYQQALGQGPEFLTYFQNEAQLDKSGLPSDRFFAERPEGSVSTLKIQRTQQEDSAVYLCASSLEPGGSSYNEQFFGPGTRLTVL.

Many counts were recorded for this clonotype. V usage is TRBV5-1 and J usage is TRBJ1-1; weak D call: TRBD1 (6 bases). Germline V gene sequence: CDR1 SGHRS, CDR2 YFSETQ. The CDR3 has 15 amino acids. V lost 0 bases to trimming and J lost 4 bases, with 13 bases between them. The CDR3 nucleotides read TGCGCCAGCAGCTTGGAGGGGGTGACGATCACTGAAGCTTTCTTT. Its translation: CASSLEGVTITEAFF.

This clonotype has only a few counts. This sequence joins TRBV4-3 and TRBJ2-3, with D unresolved. The CDR3 runs to 13 residues. Trimming removed 3 bases at V and 6 bases at J, with 10 bases between. Germline CDR1 is LGHNA and CDR2 is YSLEER. The CDR3 protein is CASSQWSSDTQYF. DNA for the CDR3: TGCGCCAGCAGCCAGTGGTCTTCCGATACGCAGTATTTT.